This TCR beta chain appears in the sequencing data of a study of blood T cell repertoires in COVID-19. Study information: Sites across the United States, Italy and Spain contributed samples from acute and convalescent COVID-19. The cDNA or gDNA used as material had been derived from T cells, B-cell-depleted T cells, or PBMCs.

The CDR3 sequence is 18 residues long. Original data processing: The authors estimated nucleated cell counts from reference gene primer amplification. Some clones are missing from TCRdb's copy, which holds only in-frame ones; the method was immunoSEQ multiplex PCR. Clone size and the V and J calls come from that table; the DNA yielded D and trimming. The sample lists roughly 200,000 clones; 80% to 90% were seen once. The chain carries TRBV21-1 and TRBJ2-1; TRBD2 is taken as the D call from the table, unchecked against the DNA. TRBV21-1 is a listed pseudogene. Material for sequencing was peripheral blood. This clonotype was sampled from a human donor with active or convalescent COVID-19. The donor label of this sample is uncertain. CDR3 sequence: CASSKALLAGRSHNEQFF. As DNA, the CDR3 is TGTGCCAGCAGCAAAGCGCTACTAGCGGGCAGGTCTCACAATGAGCAGTTCTTC.